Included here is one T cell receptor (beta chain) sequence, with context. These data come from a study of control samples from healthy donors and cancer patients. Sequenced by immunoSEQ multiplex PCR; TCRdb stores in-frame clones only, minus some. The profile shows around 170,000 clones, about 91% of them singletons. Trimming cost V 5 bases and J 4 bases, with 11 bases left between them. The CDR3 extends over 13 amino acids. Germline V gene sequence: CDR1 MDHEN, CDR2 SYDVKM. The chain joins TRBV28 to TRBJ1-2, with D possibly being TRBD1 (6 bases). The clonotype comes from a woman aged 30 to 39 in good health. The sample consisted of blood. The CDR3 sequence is CASSRGQSYGYTF. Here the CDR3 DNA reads TGTGCCAGCAGTCGAGGACAGAGCTATGGCTACACCTTC.